A single sample gave rise to the 16 T cell receptor beta chains below, sequenced in a study of T-cell reconstitution after alpha-beta-depleted transplantation in children. TCRbeta library preparation incorporated unique molecular identifiers. A single record per CDR3 protein comes from TCRdb applying MiXCR to the PCR reads. The sample consists of roughly 400,000 distinct CDR3 sequences, about 20% of them appearing once. This material consisted of PBMCs from the stem cell graft donor, taken from the stem cell graft. The receptors stem from a human donor who donated a stem cell graft to a child with acute myeloid leukemia.

The chain employs TRBV11-2 and TRBJ1-4; possibly TRBD1 for D (5 bases). Germline V CDR1 and CDR2: SGHAT, FQNNGV. The germline V and J ends were trimmed by 2 bases and 4 bases, with 17 bases remaining between them. The CDR3 covers 17 residues. The CDR3 sequence: CASSLHPDSYFNEKLFF. The CDR3 nucleotides are TGTGCCAGCAGCTTACACCCAGACAGCTACTTTAATGAAAAACTGTTTTTT.

The chain is built from TRBV5-6 and TRBJ2-1, with D tentatively TRBD1 (6 bases). Trimming cost V 2 bases and J 9 bases, with 15 bases left between them. The CDR3 is 14 amino acids. The germline V gene encodes CDR1 SGHDT and CDR2 YYEEEE. The CDR3 reads CASSFFTGSGEQFF. CDR3 nucleotide sequence: TGTGCCAGCAGCTTTTTCACAGGGTCAGGTGAGCAGTTCTTC.

V and J are TRBV6-1 and TRBJ2-7; D might be TRBD2 (5 bases). Germline lookup yields CDR1 MNHNS and CDR2 SASEGT. The CDR3 runs 17 residues. V lost 5 bases, J lost 1 base, and 21 bases lay in between. DNA of the CDR3: TGTGCCAGCAGTATAAACTTTAAACGGGATCCTTCCTACGAGCAGTACTTC. This codes for CASSINFKRDPSYEQYF.

The table lists this clonotype with a few counts. The chain joins TRBV20-1 to TRBJ1-2, with 7 bases identical to TRBD1. This CDR3 is built from 14 residues. The germline V gene has CDR1 DFQATT and CDR2 SNEGSKA (reference sequence). Trimming at V came to 2 bases and at J to 4 bases, leaving 7 bases not matched to a gene. This CDR3 reads CSARSTGEPYGYTF. The CDR3 bases are TGCAGTGCTAGATCAACAGGGGAACCCTATGGCTACACCTTC.

This clonotype was counted many times. The V call is TRBV29-1, the J call TRBJ2-2; D tentatively fits TRBD1 or TRBD2 (5 bases each). Between the trimmed V and J ends, which lost 4 bases and 2 bases, there was a span of 14 bases. This CDR3 is built from 15 residues. Germline assignment: CDR1 SQVTM and CDR2 ANQGSEA. For the CDR3, the DNA is TGCAGCGTTGGGCCGGGACCGACAAACACCGGGGAGCTGTTTTTT. This translates into CSVGPGPTNTGELFF.

This sequence joins TRBV30 and TRBJ2-3, with 9 nucleotides matching TRBD2. Looked up from germline, CDR1 is GTSNPN and CDR2 is SVGIG (reference sequence). J was trimmed by 5 bases and V by 7 bases; bases with no gene match: 7. This CDR3 is built from 13 residues. In DNA, the CDR3 is TGTGCCTCTGAGCGGGGGGAACGAGATACGCAGTATTTT. It codes for CASERGERDTQYF.

This sequence joins TRBV4-3 and TRBJ2-4; 8 bases map to TRBD1. Germline V gives CDR1 LGHNA, CDR2 YSLEER. The CDR3 consists of 18 residues. Losses at the gene ends were 5 bases for V and 6 bases for J; bases not matched to a gene: 18. The CDR3 DNA reads as TGCGCCAGCAGCGAAAGTAGAGGGGACCTCGGACAGGGAAACATTCAGTACTTC. It yields the protein CASSESRGDLGQGNIQYF.

The table lists this clonotype with many counts. V is TRBV29-1 and J is TRBJ2-7, with 16 bases identical to TRBD2. The V and J ends lost 1 base and 4 bases, in that order; junction bases with no gene match: 7. Germline CDR1 reads SQVTM; CDR2 reads ANQGSEA. The CDR3 extends over 17 amino acids. The CDR3 reads CSVEAPGLAGGPYEQYF. The CDR3 coding sequence is TGCAGCGTTGAAGCCCCGGGACTAGCGGGAGGGCCTTACGAGCAGTACTTC.

This clonotype was detected a few times. This CDR3 reads CASSLSPRGYEQYF. CDR3 in DNA: TGTGCCAGCAGTTTATCACCCCGGGGGTACGAGCAGTACTTC. The genes are TRBV27 and TRBJ2-7, with D perhaps TRBD2 (6 bases). CDR1 MNHEY and CDR2 SMNVEV come from the germline V gene (reference sequence). CDR3 size: 14 residues. With 0 bases removed from V and 4 bases from J, the gap between germline ends came to 10 bases.

DNA of the CDR3: TGCGCCAGCAGCTTGGGAGGCGGGGAGAATGAGCAGTTCTTC. Translation gives CASSLGGGENEQFF. The chain carries TRBV5-1 and TRBJ2-1; a weak D match, TRBD2 (6 bases). Germline V gene lookup returns CDR1 SGHRS and CDR2 YFSETQ. V was clipped by 0 bases and J by 7 bases, with 11 bases between them. The CDR3 has 14 amino acids.

This clonotype showed up just a few times. The genes are TRBV30 and TRBJ2-4; D ambiguous. CDR1 GTSNPN and CDR2 SVGIG come from the germline V gene (reference sequence). V was shortened by 0 bases and J by 8 bases, with 11 bases between the two germline ends. The CDR3 is 13 amino acids. The CDR3 DNA follows: TGTGCCTGGAGTGTGACGGAGTCCGACATTCAGTACTTC. Translated: CAWSVTESDIQYF.

V is TRBV7-2 and J is TRBJ2-3; maybe TRBD2 (6 bases). From germline, CDR1 is SGHTA and CDR2 FQGNSA. The V and J ends lost 5 bases and 8 bases respectively, with 11 bases between them. The CDR3 runs 12 residues. The CDR3 protein is CASSPVGGTQYF. The CDR3 region has the DNA TGTGCCAGCAGCCCCGTGGGGGGTACGCAGTATTTT.

This clonotype was seen ten or more times. This sequence joins TRBV5-6 and TRBJ2-1; 7 bases agree with TRBD2. Germline-derived CDR1 and CDR2 are SGHDT and YYEEEE. Trimming took 0 bases from V and 10 from J; bases not matched to a gene: 4. This CDR3 is 13 amino acids long. In DNA form, the CDR3 reads TGTGCCAGCAGCTTGGCAAGAGCGGGAGAGCAGTTCTTC. Encoded protein: CASSLARAGEQFF.

The table lists this clonotype with a few counts. This sequence joins TRBV12-3 or TRBV12-4 and TRBJ2-6; D remains ambiguous. V lost 1 base and J 2 bases, leaving 3 bases between the germline ends. This CDR3 has 14 residues. The CDR3 DNA sequence: TGTGCCAGCAGTTTAGAAGCTGGGGCCAACGTCCTGACTTTC. It is translated as CASSLEAGANVLTF.

Only a few counts were recorded for this clonotype. V is TRBV3-1 and J is TRBJ2-7, with D hard to call. The CDR3 loop spans 15 amino acids. CDR1 and CDR2 from the germline V gene are LGHDT and YNNKEL (reference sequence). V was clipped by 1 base and J by 3 bases, with 13 bases between them. The CDR3 reads CASSQGSTPVYEQYF. DNA for the CDR3: TGTGCCAGCAGCCAAGGGTCCACCCCGGTCTACGAGCAGTACTTC.

This clonotype was found many times. The V and J genes are TRBV12-3 or TRBV12-4 and TRBJ2-5; D remains unclear. Trimming stripped 6 bases from V and 2 bases from J, with 10 bases between. CDR3 length: 13 residues. The CDR3 sequence: CASSRDLQETQYF. The CDR3 DNA reads TGTGCCAGCAGCCGAGACTTACAAGAGACCCAGTACTTC.